The next 28 T cell receptor beta chains were all read from a single sample in a study of T cell changes during pregnancy in multiple sclerosis. Produced via immunoSEQ multiplex PCR; TCRdb's table is partial and in-frame only. Among 45,000 to 55,000 clones listed, 92% were seen once. Source: CD4+ T cells from peripheral blood mononuclear cells, taken after pregnancy. These TCRs come from a female donor in good health, enrolled as a control in a pregnancy study.

The J gene is TRBJ2-7, the V gene TRBV7-9; maybe TRBD1 (5 bases). In germline, CDR1 is SEHNR, CDR2 FQNEAQ (reference sequence). The CDR3 has 13 amino acids. Trimming took off 3 bases at V and 2 bases at J, with 8 bases between the two ends. In DNA, the CDR3 is TGTGCCAGCAGCTTGTCAGGGACCTACGAGCAGTACTTC. Translated, it gives CASSLSGTYEQYF.

The chain recombines TRBV5-6 with TRBJ2-5; TRBD2 matches at 7 bases. The V gene's germline CDR1 is SGHDT and CDR2 YYEEEE. Trimming cost V 0 bases and J 5 bases; bases outside gene matches: 4. The CDR3 runs 14 residues. Here the CDR3 reads CASSLVGEGETQYF. The CDR3 DNA reads as TGTGCCAGCAGCTTGGTAGGGGAGGGGGAGACCCAGTACTTC.

The rearrangement joins TRBV7-2 to TRBJ1-5, with 8 nucleotides matching TRBD1. Trimming removed 5 bases from V and 1 base from J; junction bases left unmatched: 13. The CDR3 contains 18 residues. CDR1 is SGHTA, CDR2 FQGNSA, per germline. The CDR3 loop reads CASSIYPQGAMSNQPQHF. CDR3 nucleotide sequence: TGTGCCAGCAGCATTTACCCGCAGGGGGCGATGAGCAATCAGCCCCAGCATTTT.

This clone was picked up a small number of times. The V call is TRBV27, the J call TRBJ1-2; maybe TRBD1 (5 bases). Trimming shortened V by 7 bases and J by 7 bases, and 16 bases separated the two germline ends. This CDR3 is 13 amino acids long. CDR1 and CDR2 from the germline V gene are MNHEY and SMNVEV (reference sequence). The CDR3 DNA sequence: TGTGCCAGCAAGGGGAAATGGGGCTTTGGCTACACCTTC. Protein product: CASKGKWGFGYTF.

The chain links TRBV15 to TRBJ2-6; 7 nucleotides match TRBD2. Unmatched junction bases numbered 2, after V lost 1 base and J lost 2 bases. Germline values: CDR1 LNHNV, CDR2 YYDKDF (reference sequence). This CDR3 comprises 16 residues. CDR3 DNA sequence: TGTGCCACCAGCAGAGGCGGGGGAACTGGGGCCAACGTCCTGACTTTC. Translated: CATSRGGGTGANVLTF.

This clone was detected a few times. The chain recombines TRBV7-9 with TRBJ1-6, with 8 bases that match TRBD1. V gave up 3 bases and J gave up 3 bases; unmatched junction bases: 4. The CDR3 loop spans 16 amino acids. In germline, CDR1 is SEHNR, CDR2 FQNEAQ (reference sequence). The CDR3 sequence: CASSFGQGFYNSPLHF. CDR3 in DNA: TGTGCCAGCAGCTTTGGACAGGGATTCTATAATTCACCCCTCCACTTT.

The chain links TRBV2 to TRBJ2-7, with a possible D match to TRBD1 (5 bases). Trimming removed 4 bases from V and 0 bases from J, with 10 bases in between. Germline CDR1 reads SNHLY; CDR2 reads FYNNEI. CDR3 length: 14 amino acids. CDR3 in amino acids: CASSGKDISYEQYF. The CDR3 DNA reads as TGTGCCAGCAGTGGGAAGGACATCTCCTACGAGCAGTACTTC.

J is TRBJ1-5 and V is TRBV12-5, with 8 bases that match TRBD1. Germline CDR1 and CDR2: LGHNT and FRNRAP. CDR3 length: 14 residues. Trimming removed 3 bases from V and 7 bases from J; junction bases left unmatched: 5. CDR3 in amino acids: CASGLETGVQPQHF. The CDR3 bases are TGTGCTAGTGGTTTAGAGACAGGGGTCCAGCCCCAGCATTTT.

The chain uses TRBV19 and TRBJ2-6; D perhaps matches TRBD2 (5 bases). This CDR3 is 15 amino acids long. Trimming removed 3 bases at V and 1 base at J, with 7 bases between. In germline, CDR1 is LNHDA, CDR2 SQIVND (reference sequence). The CDR3 reads CASSMGSSGANVLTF. The DNA for the CDR3 is TGTGCCAGTAGTATGGGGAGTTCTGGGGCCAACGTCCTGACTTTC.

The rearrangement links TRBV6-5 to TRBJ1-1; no clear D. V lost 2 bases and J 3 bases, leaving 10 bases between the germline ends. This CDR3 is 14 amino acids long. Germline lookup yields CDR1 MNHEY and CDR2 SVGAGI. The CDR3 DNA sequence: TGTGCCAGCAGTTACACGGGATTCGACACTGAAGCTTTCTTT. It is translated as CASSYTGFDTEAFF.

The chain couples TRBV4-2 to TRBJ1-5, with TRBD1 identical over 8 bases. With 4 bases clipped from V and 5 bases from J, the junction kept 10 bases outside the gene matches. Germline values: CDR1 LGHNA, CDR2 YNFKEQ. The CDR3 has 16 residues. Here the CDR3 reads CASSPTDRGKDQPQHF. DNA for the CDR3: TGTGCCAGCAGCCCTACCGACAGGGGAAAAGATCAGCCCCAGCATTTT.

This chain links TRBV5-5 with TRBJ2-6; tentative D call: TRBD2 (7 bases). CDR1 and CDR2 from the germline V gene are SGHKS and YYEKEE (reference sequence). There are 15 residues in the CDR3. V dropped 3 bases and J dropped 2 bases, with 9 bases sitting between them. The CDR3 DNA reads as TGTGCCAGCAGCTGGGGGGGCCCTGGGGCCAACGTCCTGACTTTC. Protein sequence: CASSWGGPGANVLTF.

The rearrangement joins TRBV9 to TRBJ2-2, with D possibly TRBD1 on 5 matching bases. CDR3 length: 17 residues. From germline, CDR1 is SGDLS and CDR2 YYNGEE. Trimming removed 2 bases from V and 1 base from J, with 15 bases in between. This chain's CDR3 is CASSVFSQGENTGELFF. DNA of the CDR3: TGTGCCAGCAGCGTCTTCTCTCAAGGGGAGAACACCGGGGAGCTGTTTTTT. The full variable domain, completed using reference TRBV9 and TRBJ2-2, is DSGVTQTPKHLITATGQRVTLRCSPRSGDLSVYWYQQSLDQGLQFLIQYYNGEERAKGNILERFSAQQFPDLHSELNLSSLELGDSALYFCASSVFSQGENTGELFFGEGSRLTVL.

The DNA for the CDR3 is TGTGCCAGCAGCTTTGGGACAGCCTATGGCTACACCTTC. It codes for CASSFGTAYGYTF. V usage is TRBV7-6 and J usage is TRBJ1-2; 7 nucleotides agree with TRBD1. Germline trimming cut 3 bases from V and 4 bases from J; bases unmatched to any gene: 2. This CDR3 contains 13 residues. Germline V gene lookup returns CDR1 SGHVS and CDR2 FNYEAQ. Variable domain in full (rest from reference TRBV7-6 and TRBJ1-2): GAGVSQSPRYKVTKRGQDVALRCDPISGHVSLYWYRQALGQGPEFLTYFNYEAQQDKSGLPNDRFSAERPEGSISTLTIQRTEQRDSAMYRCASSFGTAYGYTFGSGTRLTVV.

The gene calls are TRBV20-1 and TRBJ2-1, with a tentative D call TRBD2 (6 bases). Germline V gene lookup returns CDR1 DFQATT and CDR2 SNEGSKA (reference sequence). The germline V and J ends were trimmed by 2 bases and 10 bases, with 9 bases remaining between them. The CDR3 spans 11 residues. CDR3 DNA: TGCAGTGCTAGATTCGCGGGGGAGCAGTTCTTC. Translation: CSARFAGEQFF.

The V call is TRBV7-2, the J call TRBJ1-2; D unresolved. CDR1 is SGHTA, CDR2 FQGNSA, per germline. This CDR3 has 14 amino acids. V lost 1 base, J lost 2 bases, and 8 bases lay in between. CDR3 in amino acids: CASSLEAGNYGYTF. CDR3 nucleotides: TGTGCCAGCAGCTTAGAAGCAGGAAACTATGGCTACACCTTC.

This rearrangement joins TRBV10-3 to TRBJ1-2, with D possibly being TRBD1 (6 bases). The germline CDR1 and CDR2 sequences are ENHRY and SYGVKD. This CDR3 has 13 amino acids. Trimming left V 2 bases short and J 4 bases short, with 8 bases between. The CDR3 DNA reads TGTGCCATCAGTGAGCGGGACACCTATGGCTACACCTTC. Translating it yields CAISERDTYGYTF.

The CDR3 protein is CASSLKLNTEAFF. The CDR3 region has the DNA TGTGCCAGCAGCTTGAAGCTGAACACTGAAGCTTTCTTT. J is TRBJ1-1 and V is TRBV5-4, with D unclear. CDR3 length equals 13 residues. The V end was cut by 1 base, the J end by 0 bases, with 4 bases between. Per germline, CDR1 SGHNT and CDR2 YYREEE (reference sequence).

The chain's CDR3 is CASSFRTGEEQYF. The CDR3 coding sequence is TGTGCCAGCAGCTTCAGGACAGGGGAGGAGCAGTACTTC. J is TRBJ2-7 and V is TRBV7-9; 9 bases are shared with TRBD1. V shed 3 bases, J shed 7 bases, and the junction held 4 bases outside the gene matches. The CDR3 contains 13 residues. Per the germline V gene, CDR1 is SEHNR and CDR2 is FQNEAQ (reference sequence).

In nucleotides, the CDR3 is TGTGCCAGCAGTATCCGGGAGTTAGCTTTCTTT. This translates into CASSIRELAFF. The chain links TRBV28 to TRBJ1-1; D ambiguous. CDR3 size: 11 residues. V was shortened by 5 bases and J by 10 bases, with 11 bases between the two germline ends. CDR1 MDHEN and CDR2 SYDVKM come from the germline V gene.

This clone was seen only once. This chain joins TRBV7-2 and TRBJ1-2; TRBD1 matches 7 bases. J lost 3 bases, V lost 5 bases, and 0 bases had no gene match. Germline values: CDR1 SGHTA, CDR2 FQGNSA. The CDR3 is 12 amino acids. The CDR3: CASSQGDYGYTF. The CDR3 DNA reads as TGTGCCAGCAGCCAGGGGGACTATGGCTACACCTTC.

This chain links TRBV9 with TRBJ2-2; D possibly corresponds to TRBD1 (6 bases). Germline V gene data show CDR1 as SGDLS and CDR2 as YYNGEE. Trimming removed 6 bases at V and 5 bases at J, with 23 bases between. This CDR3 is 17 amino acids long. The CDR3 DNA reads as TGTGCCAGCACTAAAGGGCAATGGGGGCGAGGGACCGGGGAGCTGTTTTTT. Translated: CASTKGQWGRGTGELFF. The whole variable domain, filled in from reference TRBV9 and TRBJ2-2, reads DSGVTQTPKHLITATGQRVTLRCSPRSGDLSVYWYQQSLDQGLQFLIQYYNGEERAKGNILERFSAQQFPDLHSELNLSSLELGDSALYFCASTKGQWGRGTGELFFGEGSRLTVL.

The chain uses TRBV27 and TRBJ2-7; D may be TRBD1 (6 bases). The CDR3 runs to 13 residues. Trimming removed 6 bases at V and 2 bases at J, with 11 bases between. Germline V CDR1 and CDR2: MNHEY, SMNVEV (reference sequence). CDR3 loop: CASSLTGPYEQYF. The CDR3 region has the DNA TGTGCCAGCAGCCTGACAGGTCCCTACGAGCAGTACTTC.

This clone was seen once. CDR3 sequence reads: CASSPRTGSGNTIYF. The CDR3 DNA is TGTGCCAGCAGTCCCAGGACAGGGTCAGGAAACACCATATATTTT. V usage is TRBV28 and J usage is TRBJ1-3; the match to TRBD1 covers 8 bases. V shed 5 bases and J 4 bases; nucleotides not matched to a gene: 7. Germline CDR1 reads MDHEN; CDR2 reads SYDVKM. This CDR3 has 15 residues.

This clone is a singleton in its sample. V usage is TRBV27 and J usage is TRBJ2-6; the D gene is possibly TRBD2 (6 bases). This CDR3 spans 18 amino acids. V was pared by 5 bases and J by 0 bases, with 17 bases between. Per the germline V gene, CDR1 is MNHEY and CDR2 is SMNVEV (reference sequence). In DNA, the CDR3 is TGTGCCAGCAGTCCCTACCCCTTGGGGGGCTCTGGGGCCAACGTCCTGACTTTC. Protein product: CASSPYPLGGSGANVLTF.

This chain joins TRBV7-3 and TRBJ2-1; TRBD2 agrees at 16 bases. Germline loops: CDR1 SGHTA, CDR2 FQGTGA. The CDR3 loop spans 20 amino acids. J was trimmed by 0 bases and V by 5 bases; bases with no gene match: 10. The CDR3 region is CASSRSPGTSGGASYNEQFF. DNA of the CDR3: TGTGCCAGCAGCCGTAGTCCCGGGACTAGCGGGGGGGCCTCCTACAATGAGCAGTTCTTC. Using reference TRBV7-3 and TRBJ2-1 for the parts outside the CDR3, the full variable domain is GAGVSQTPSNKVTEKGKYVELRCDPISGHTALYWYRQSLGQGPEFLIYFQGTGAADDSGLPNDRFFAVRPEGSVSTLKIQRTERGDSAVYLCASSRSPGTSGGASYNEQFFGPGTRLTVL.

The chain recombines TRBV7-6 with TRBJ2-5, with 7 bases identical to TRBD1. The germline V gene encodes CDR1 SGHVS and CDR2 FNYEAQ. This CDR3 is 16 amino acids long. Trimming took 0 bases from V and 2 from J; bases not matched to a gene: 6. For the CDR3, the DNA is TGTGCCAGCAGCTTAGCTCCGACAGGGATACAAGAGACCCAGTACTTC. Protein product: CASSLAPTGIQETQYF.

The chain recombines TRBV2 with TRBJ2-7; 8 bases agree with TRBD1. The CDR3 extends over 14 amino acids. The junction had 4 bases not matched to a gene; V was cut back by 6 bases and J by 0 bases. Per germline, CDR1 SNHLY and CDR2 FYNNEI. The CDR3 bases are TGTGCCAGCAGCCGGGACAGGAGCTCCTACGAGCAGTACTTC. It specifies CASSRDRSSYEQYF.